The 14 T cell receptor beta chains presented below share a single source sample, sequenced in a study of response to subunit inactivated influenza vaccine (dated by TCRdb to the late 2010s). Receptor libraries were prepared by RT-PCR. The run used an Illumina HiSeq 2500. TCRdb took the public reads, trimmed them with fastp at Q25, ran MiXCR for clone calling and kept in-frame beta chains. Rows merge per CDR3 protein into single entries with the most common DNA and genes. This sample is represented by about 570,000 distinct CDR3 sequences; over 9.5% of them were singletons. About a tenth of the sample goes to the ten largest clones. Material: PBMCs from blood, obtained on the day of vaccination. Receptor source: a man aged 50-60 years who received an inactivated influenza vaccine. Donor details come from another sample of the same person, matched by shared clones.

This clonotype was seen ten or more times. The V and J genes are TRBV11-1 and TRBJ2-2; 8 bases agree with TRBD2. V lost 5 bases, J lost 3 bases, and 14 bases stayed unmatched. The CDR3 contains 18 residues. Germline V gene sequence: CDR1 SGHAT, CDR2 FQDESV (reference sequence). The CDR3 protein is CASSPGLVWLSDTGELFF. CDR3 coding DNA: TGTGCCAGCAGCCCGGGACTAGTTTGGCTTTCGGACACCGGGGAGCTGTTTTTT.

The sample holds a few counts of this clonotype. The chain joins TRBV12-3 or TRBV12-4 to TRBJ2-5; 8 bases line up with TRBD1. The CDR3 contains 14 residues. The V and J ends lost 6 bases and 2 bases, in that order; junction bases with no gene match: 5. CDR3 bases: TGTGCCAGCAGGACTGGGACAGGACAAGAGACCCAGTACTTC. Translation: CASRTGTGQETQYF.

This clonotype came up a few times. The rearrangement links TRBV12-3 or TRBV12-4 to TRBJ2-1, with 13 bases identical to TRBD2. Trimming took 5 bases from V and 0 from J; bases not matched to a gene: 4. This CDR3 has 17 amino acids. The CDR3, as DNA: TGTGCCAGCAGTGGACTAGCGGGGGAAAGCTCCTACAATGAGCAGTTCTTC. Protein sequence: CASSGLAGESSYNEQFF.

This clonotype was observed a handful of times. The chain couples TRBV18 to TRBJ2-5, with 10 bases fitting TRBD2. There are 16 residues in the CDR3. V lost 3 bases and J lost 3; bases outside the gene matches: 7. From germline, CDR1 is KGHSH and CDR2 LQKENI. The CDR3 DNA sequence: TGTGCCAGCTCACCGCCGGGACTAGCGAGGGAAGAGACCCAGTACTTC. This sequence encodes CASSPPGLAREETQYF.

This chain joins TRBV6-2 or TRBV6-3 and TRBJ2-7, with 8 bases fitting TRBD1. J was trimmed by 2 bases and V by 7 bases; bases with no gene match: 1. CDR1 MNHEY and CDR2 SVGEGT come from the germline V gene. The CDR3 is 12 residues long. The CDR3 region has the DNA TGTGCCAGCAACAGGGGGACCTACGAGCAGTACTTC. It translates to CASNRGTYEQYF.

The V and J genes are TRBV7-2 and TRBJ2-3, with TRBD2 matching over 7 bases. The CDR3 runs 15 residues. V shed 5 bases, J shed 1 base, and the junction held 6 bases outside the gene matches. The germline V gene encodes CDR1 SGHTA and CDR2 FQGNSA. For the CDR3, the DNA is TGTGCCAGCAGCCCGCTGAGCGGGGGCACAGATACGCAGTATTTT. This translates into CASSPLSGGTDTQYF.

Here the CDR3 DNA reads TGTGCCAGCAGTTCCCAAAGCAGGATCCAGAACACCGGGGAGCTGTTTTTT. This codes for CASSSQSRIQNTGELFF. This chain uses TRBV12-3 or TRBV12-4 with TRBJ2-2; D is unclear. The CDR3 spans 17 residues. V was trimmed by 4 bases and J by 1 base, leaving 16 bases between them.

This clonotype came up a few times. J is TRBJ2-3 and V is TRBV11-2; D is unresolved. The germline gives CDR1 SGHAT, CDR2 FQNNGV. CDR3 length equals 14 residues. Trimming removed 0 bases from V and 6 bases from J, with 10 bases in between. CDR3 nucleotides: TGTGCCAGCAGCTTAGATCTATCTGGGGATACGCAGTATTTT. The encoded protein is CASSLDLSGDTQYF.

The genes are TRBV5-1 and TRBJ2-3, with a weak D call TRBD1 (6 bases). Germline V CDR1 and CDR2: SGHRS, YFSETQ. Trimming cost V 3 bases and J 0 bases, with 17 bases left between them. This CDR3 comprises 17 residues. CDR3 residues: CASSSSQGEASTDTQYF. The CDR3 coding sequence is TGCGCCAGCAGCTCTTCACAGGGAGAAGCTAGCACAGATACGCAGTATTTT.

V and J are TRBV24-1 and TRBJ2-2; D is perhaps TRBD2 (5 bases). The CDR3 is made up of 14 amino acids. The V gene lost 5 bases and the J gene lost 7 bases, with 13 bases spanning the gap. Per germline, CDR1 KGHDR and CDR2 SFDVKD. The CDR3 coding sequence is TGTGCCACCAGTGTAACCGGTGGGAGCGGGGAGCTGTTTTTT. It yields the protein CATSVTGGSGELFF.

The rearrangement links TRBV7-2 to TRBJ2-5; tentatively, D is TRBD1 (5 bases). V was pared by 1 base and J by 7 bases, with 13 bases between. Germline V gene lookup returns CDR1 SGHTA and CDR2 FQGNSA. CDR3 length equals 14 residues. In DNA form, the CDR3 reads TGTGCCAGCAGCTTAGAGGGGTCAAGGGGGACCCAGTACTTC. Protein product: CASSLEGSRGTQYF.

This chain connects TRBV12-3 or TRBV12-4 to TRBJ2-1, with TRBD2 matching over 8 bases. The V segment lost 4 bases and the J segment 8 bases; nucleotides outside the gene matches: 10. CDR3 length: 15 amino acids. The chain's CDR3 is CASSSSSGYRYEQFF. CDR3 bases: TGTGCCAGCAGTTCCTCTAGCGGGTATAGGTATGAGCAGTTCTTC.

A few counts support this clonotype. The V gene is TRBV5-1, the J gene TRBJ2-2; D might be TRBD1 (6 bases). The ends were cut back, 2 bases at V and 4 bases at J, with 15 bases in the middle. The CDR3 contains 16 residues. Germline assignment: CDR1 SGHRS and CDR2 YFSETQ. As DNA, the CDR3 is TGCGCCAGCAGCTTCCTGATCCAGGGGCCCACCGGGGAGCTGTTTTTT. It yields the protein CASSFLIQGPTGELFF.

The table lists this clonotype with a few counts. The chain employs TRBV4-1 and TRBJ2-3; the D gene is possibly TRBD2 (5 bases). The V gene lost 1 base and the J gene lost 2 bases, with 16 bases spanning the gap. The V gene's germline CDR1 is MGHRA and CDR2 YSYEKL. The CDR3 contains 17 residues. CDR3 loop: CASSQGGSGELTDTQYF. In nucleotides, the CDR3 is TGCGCCAGCAGCCAAGGAGGGTCTGGAGAACTCACAGATACGCAGTATTTT.